This TCR beta chain was identified during a study of blood T cell repertoires in COVID-19. As for the study in general: COVID-19 samples from acute and convalescent phases originated in the United States, Italy and Spain.

Germline V CDR1 and CDR2: SGHNT, YYREEE (reference sequence). CDR3 length: 15 amino acids. V lost 5 bases to trimming and J lost 4 bases; unmatched junction nucleotides: 8. Profiling relied on immunoSEQ multiplex PCR, and the TCRdb table lists in-frame clones only, not all of them. The sample lists roughly 190,000 clones; around 85% were seen once. This receptor was identified in a woman aged 25 to 39 who had recovered from COVID-19. The sample was PBMCs or T cells enriched from blood (not recorded which). The chain couples TRBV5-4 to TRBJ1-4, with 7 bases aligning to TRBD1. The CDR3 nucleotides are TGTGCCAGCAGTCAGGACAACAGGGGTAATGAAAAACTGTTTTTT. This translates into CASSQDNRGNEKLFF.